Each of the 19 T cell receptor beta chains below was sequenced from the same sample in a study of CD8+ T cells in alopecia areata. Following extraction, RNA underwent reverse transcription to cDNA, which served as the sequencing template. Repertoires were generated with immunoSEQ multiplex PCR, while TCRdb's copy carries only in-frame clones and drops some. Here the sample spans just over 30,000 clones, approximately 56% being singletons. Input material: NKG2D-high CD8+ T cells sorted from blood. The source of these receptors is a human donor with alopecia areata.

The sample holds a few counts of this clone. The chain links TRBV27 to TRBJ2-3; 7 bases align to TRBD1. CDR3 length: 14 amino acids. Trimming took 6 bases from V and 2 from J; bases not matched to a gene: 5. Germline-derived CDR1 and CDR2 are MNHEY and SMNVEV (reference sequence). CDR3 sequence reads: CASRKTGPTDTQYF. In DNA, the CDR3 is TGTGCCAGCAGGAAGACAGGGCCCACAGATACGCAGTATTTT.

The gene calls are TRBV29-1 and TRBJ1-2, with 9 positions matching TRBD1. The germline CDR1 and CDR2 sequences are SQVTM and ANQGSEA. V lost 6 bases, J lost 3 bases, and 11 bases stayed unmatched. This CDR3 region has 15 residues. CDR3 residues: CSVNEEDRGHYGYTF. CDR3 in DNA: TGCAGCGTGAACGAAGAGGACAGGGGCCACTATGGCTACACCTTC.

This clone has more than one count but fewer than ten. The V gene is TRBV28, the J gene TRBJ2-1, with 7 bases aligning to TRBD1. The CDR3 is 15 residues long. Germline assignment: CDR1 MDHEN and CDR2 SYDVKM. The V and J ends lost 3 bases and 5 bases, in that order; junction bases with no gene match: 7. The CDR3 DNA reads TGTGCCAGCAGTTTGGGGGACAGCATCAACAATGAGCAGTTCTTC. Protein: CASSLGDSINNEQFF. Full variable domain (outside the CDR3, taken from reference TRBV28 and TRBJ2-1): DVKVTQSSRYLVKRTGEKVFLECVQDMDHENMFWYRQDPGLGLRLIYFSYDVKMKEKGDIPEGYSVSREKKERFSLILESASTNQTSMYLCASSLGDSINNEQFFGPGTRLTVL.

This clone has only a few counts. This rearrangement joins TRBV28 to TRBJ2-5; 7 bases fit TRBD1. Germline V gives CDR1 MDHEN, CDR2 SYDVKM. J was trimmed by 2 bases and V by 2 bases; bases with no gene match: 8. The CDR3 has 16 amino acids. Here the CDR3 reads CASSLPGQQEQETQYF. CDR3 sequence (DNA): TGTGCCAGCAGTTTACCGGGACAGCAAGAACAAGAGACCCAGTACTTC. The entire variable domain, with the rest obtained from reference TRBV28 and TRBJ2-5, is as follows: DVKVTQSSRYLVKRTGEKVFLECVQDMDHENMFWYRQDPGLGLRLIYFSYDVKMKEKGDIPEGYSVSREKKERFSLILESASTNQTSMYLCASSLPGQQEQETQYFGPGTRLLVL.

The CDR3 loop reads CASSQDGAGGLYNEQFF. The CDR3 DNA follows: TGTGCCAGCAGCCAAGATGGGGCGGGGGGACTCTACAATGAGCAGTTCTTC. The V call is TRBV4-2, the J call TRBJ2-1; TRBD2 aligns across 8 bases. This CDR3 comprises 17 residues. With V trimmed by 0 bases and J by 3 bases, 7 bases remained unmatched. Per the germline V gene, CDR1 is LGHNA and CDR2 is YNFKEQ.

The chain uses TRBV5-1 and TRBJ2-7; tentative D call: TRBD1 (6 bases). Germline V gene lookup returns CDR1 SGHRS and CDR2 YFSETQ. This CDR3 is 16 amino acids long. V lost 4 bases and J 5 bases, leaving 22 bases between the germline ends. For the CDR3, the DNA is TGCGCCAGCAGCCCCCTTGTGTGGCAGGGGAACGACGAGCAGTACTTC. Its protein product is CASSPLVWQGNDEQYF.

This clone has more than one count but fewer than ten. This chain joins TRBV7-9 and TRBJ1-1; no definite D call. The CDR3 covers 13 residues. V was cut by 2 bases and J by 3 bases, with 7 bases left in between. CDR1 and CDR2 (germline): SEHNR, FQNEAQ (reference sequence). This CDR3 is CASSLIEDTEAFF. The CDR3 DNA is TGTGCCAGCAGCTTAATAGAGGACACTGAAGCTTTCTTT. Full variable domain (remainder filled in from reference TRBV7-9 and TRBJ1-1): DTGVSQNPRHKITKRGQNVTFRCDPISEHNRLYWYRQTLGQGPEFLTYFQNEAQLEKSRLLSDRFSAERPKGSFSTLEIQRTEQGDSAMYLCASSLIEDTEAFFGQGTRLTVV.

The chain couples TRBV5-6 to TRBJ1-2; D gene unclear. The V end was cut by 4 bases, the J end by 7 bases, with 14 bases between. The CDR3 is made up of 13 amino acids. Germline assignment: CDR1 SGHDT and CDR2 YYEEEE. The CDR3 DNA follows: TGTGCCAGCAGCCGACCGTATCCGGGTGGCTACACCTTC. It translates to CASSRPYPGGYTF. Looking up the rest from reference TRBV5-6 and TRBJ1-2 gives the full variable domain: DAGVTQSPTHLIKTRGQQVTLRCSPKSGHDTVSWYQQALGQGPQFIFQYYEEEERQRGNFPDRFSGHQFPNYSSELNVNALLLGDSALYLCASSRPYPGGYTFGSGTRLTVV.

This clone has only a few counts. V is TRBV7-2 and J is TRBJ1-1, with D possibly TRBD1 on 5 matching bases. CDR3 length: 15 residues. Germline CDR1 SGHTA, CDR2 FQGNSA. The germline V and J ends were trimmed by 2 bases and 0 bases, with 10 bases remaining between them. The CDR3, as DNA: TGTGCCAGCAGCTTATGGGGGGGATTGAACACTGAAGCTTTCTTT. Amino acids: CASSLWGGLNTEAFF.

The V gene is TRBV7-9, the J gene TRBJ2-7, with D possibly TRBD2 on 5 matching bases. Germline lookup yields CDR1 SEHNR and CDR2 FQNEAQ (reference sequence). V lost 1 base to trimming and J lost 2 bases, with 15 bases between them. This CDR3 is 16 amino acids long. As DNA, the CDR3 is TGTGCCAGCAGCTTAGGCCGGGGTGATCTCGCCTACGAGCAGTACTTC. Amino acid sequence: CASSLGRGDLAYEQYF.

The gene calls are TRBV6-6 and TRBJ2-3, with D possibly being TRBD2 (6 bases). Deletions cut 2 bases from V and 4 bases from J, with 10 bases between. Germline-derived CDR1 and CDR2 are MNHNY and SVGAGI (reference sequence). CDR3 length: 14 residues. DNA for the CDR3: TGTGCCAGCAGTTACGTGGGGGGTTCAGATACGCAGTATTTT. Translation: CASSYVGGSDTQYF.

This clone appeared a few times. The chain carries TRBV7-9 and TRBJ1-1, with a tentative D call TRBD1 (5 bases). Trimming shortened V by 0 bases and J by 6 bases, and 8 bases separated the two germline ends. Germline assignment: CDR1 SEHNR and CDR2 FQNEAQ (reference sequence). The CDR3 has 13 amino acids. CDR3 nucleotides: TGTGCCAGCAGCTTAGCAACAGGCGCTGAAGCTTTCTTT. It yields the protein CASSLATGAEAFF.

This clone was found a few times. J is TRBJ1-1 and V is TRBV19; D perhaps matches TRBD1 (5 bases). CDR1 is LNHDA, CDR2 SQIVND, per germline (reference sequence). There are 14 residues in the CDR3. Deletions cut 4 bases from V and 1 base from J, with 10 bases between. The CDR3 nucleotides are TGTGCCAGTAGTACCGGGACGGGGAACACTGAAGCTTTCTTT. This codes for CASSTGTGNTEAFF.

The chain couples TRBV6-5 to TRBJ1-1; D is unresolved. Germline loops: CDR1 MNHEY, CDR2 SVGAGI. V was pared by 2 bases and J by 1 base, with 5 bases between. The CDR3 consists of 13 residues. This CDR3 is CASSYQENTEAFF. For the CDR3, the DNA is TGTGCCAGCAGTTACCAGGAGAACACTGAAGCTTTCTTT.

This sequence joins TRBV7-9 and TRBJ2-7, with 10 bases identical to TRBD1. The J segment lost 1 base and the V segment lost 4 bases, leaving 7 bases of the junction unmatched. Germline CDR1 is SEHNR and CDR2 is FQNEAQ (reference sequence). CDR3 size: 16 residues. The CDR3 nucleotides read TGTGCCAGCAGCTCATCGCCGGGACAGGGGTCCTACGAGCAGTACTTC. Translated, it gives CASSSSPGQGSYEQYF.

This chain connects TRBV6-5 to TRBJ2-7, with D possibly TRBD1 on 5 matching bases. CDR1 and CDR2 (germline): MNHEY, SVGAGI. The V and J ends lost 3 bases and 3 bases respectively, with 9 bases between them. CDR3 length: 13 residues. CDR3 DNA sequence: TGTGCCAGCAGTTATGGGGCCCTCTACGAGCAGTACTTC. It specifies CASSYGALYEQYF.

This clone was counted a few times. The V and J genes are TRBV10-2 and TRBJ2-1; D not certain. The V end was cut by 6 bases, the J end by 7 bases, with 4 bases between. CDR3 length: 10 amino acids. Per germline, CDR1 WSHSY and CDR2 SAAADI. In DNA, the CDR3 is TGCGCCAGCAGCGGGAATGAGCAGTTCTTC. This gives the protein CASSGNEQFF.

By sample fraction, this clone is medium-sized (0.01 to 0.1%). The V gene is TRBV2, the J gene TRBJ2-7, with D possibly being TRBD1 or TRBD2 (5 bases each). Germline V gives CDR1 SNHLY, CDR2 FYNNEI. The CDR3 contains 15 residues. V lost 3 bases to trimming and J lost 3 bases, with 15 bases between them. CDR3 coding DNA: TGTGCCAGCAGTGACGGGACGACAGCAGACTACGAGCAGTACTTC. Amino acids: CASSDGTTADYEQYF.

The rearrangement uses TRBV5-1 and TRBJ2-3; 8 positions match TRBD2. The junction had 7 bases not matched to a gene; V was cut back by 4 bases and J by 3 bases. Per the germline V gene, CDR1 is SGHRS and CDR2 is YFSETQ. This CDR3 comprises 15 residues. CDR3 DNA sequence: TGCGCCAGCAGCACCGGACTAGCAACGACAGATACGCAGTATTTT. Its translation: CASSTGLATTDTQYF.